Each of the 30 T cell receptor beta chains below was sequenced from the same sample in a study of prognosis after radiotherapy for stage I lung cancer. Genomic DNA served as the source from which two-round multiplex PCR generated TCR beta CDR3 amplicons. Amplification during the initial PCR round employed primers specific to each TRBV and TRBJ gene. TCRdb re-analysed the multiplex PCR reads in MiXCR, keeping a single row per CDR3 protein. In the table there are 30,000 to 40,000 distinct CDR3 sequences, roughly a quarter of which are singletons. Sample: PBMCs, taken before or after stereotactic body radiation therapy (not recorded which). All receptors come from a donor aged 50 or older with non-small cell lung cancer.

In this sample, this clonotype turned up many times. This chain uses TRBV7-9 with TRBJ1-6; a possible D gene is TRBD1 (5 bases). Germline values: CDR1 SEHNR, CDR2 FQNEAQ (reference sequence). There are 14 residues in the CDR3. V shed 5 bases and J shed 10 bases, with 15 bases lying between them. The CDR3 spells CASSTSGDGSPLHF. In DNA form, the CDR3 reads TGTGCCAGCAGCACAAGTGGGGACGGCTCACCCCTCCACTTT.

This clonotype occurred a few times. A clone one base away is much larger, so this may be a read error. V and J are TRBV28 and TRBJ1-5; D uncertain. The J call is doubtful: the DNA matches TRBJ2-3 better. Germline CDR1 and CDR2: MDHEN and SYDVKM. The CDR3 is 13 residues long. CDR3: CASSTPGNQPQYF. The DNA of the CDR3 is TGTGCCAGCAGTACCCCAGGTAATCAGCCCCAGTATTTT.

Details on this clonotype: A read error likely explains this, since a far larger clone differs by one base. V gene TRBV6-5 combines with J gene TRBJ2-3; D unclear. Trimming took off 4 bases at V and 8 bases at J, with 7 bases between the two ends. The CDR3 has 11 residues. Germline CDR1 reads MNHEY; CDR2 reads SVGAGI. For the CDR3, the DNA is TGTGCCAGCAGTTTTGTGGTTACGCAGTATTTT. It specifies CASSFVVTQYF.

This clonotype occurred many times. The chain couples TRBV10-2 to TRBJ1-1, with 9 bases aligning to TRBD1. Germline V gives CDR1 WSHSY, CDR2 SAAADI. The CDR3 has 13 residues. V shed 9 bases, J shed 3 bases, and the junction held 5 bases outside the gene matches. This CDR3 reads CASSRQGDTEAFF. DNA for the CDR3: TGCGCCAGTTCACGACAGGGGGACACTGAAGCTTTCTTT.

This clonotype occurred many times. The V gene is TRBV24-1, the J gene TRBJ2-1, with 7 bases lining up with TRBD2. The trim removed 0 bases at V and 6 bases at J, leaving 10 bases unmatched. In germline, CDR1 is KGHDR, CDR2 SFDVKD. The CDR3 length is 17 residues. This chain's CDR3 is CATSDLSSGGGVNEQFF. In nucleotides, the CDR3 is TGTGCCACCAGTGATTTGTCTAGCGGAGGAGGGGTCAATGAGCAGTTCTTC.

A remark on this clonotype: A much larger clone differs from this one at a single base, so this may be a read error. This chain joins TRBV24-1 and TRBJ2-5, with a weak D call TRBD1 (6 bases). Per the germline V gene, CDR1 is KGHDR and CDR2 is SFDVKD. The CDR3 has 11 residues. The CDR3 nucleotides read TGTGCCGCATGGACAGAAGAGGCCCAGTACTTC. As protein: CAAWTEEAQYF.

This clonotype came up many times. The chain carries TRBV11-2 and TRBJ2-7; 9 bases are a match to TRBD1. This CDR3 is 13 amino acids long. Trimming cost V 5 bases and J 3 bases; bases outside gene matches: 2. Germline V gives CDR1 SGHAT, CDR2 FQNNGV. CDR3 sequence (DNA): TGTGCCAGCAGCCGACAGGGGGTCTACGAGCAGTACTTC. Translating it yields CASSRQGVYEQYF.

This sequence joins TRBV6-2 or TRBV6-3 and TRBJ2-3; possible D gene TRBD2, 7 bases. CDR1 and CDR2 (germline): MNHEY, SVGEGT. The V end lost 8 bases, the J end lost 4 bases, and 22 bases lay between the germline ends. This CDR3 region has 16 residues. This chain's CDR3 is CASGPPGAGEADTQYF. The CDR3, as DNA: TGTGCCAGCGGTCCACCGGGGGCGGGAGAGGCAGATACGCAGTATTTT.

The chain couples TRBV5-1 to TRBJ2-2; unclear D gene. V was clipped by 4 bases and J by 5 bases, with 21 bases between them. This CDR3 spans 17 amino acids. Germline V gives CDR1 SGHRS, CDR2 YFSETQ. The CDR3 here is CASSTPYKGRGTGELFF. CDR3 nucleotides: TGCGCCAGCAGCACGCCTTACAAGGGCCGAGGTACCGGGGAGCTGTTTTTT.

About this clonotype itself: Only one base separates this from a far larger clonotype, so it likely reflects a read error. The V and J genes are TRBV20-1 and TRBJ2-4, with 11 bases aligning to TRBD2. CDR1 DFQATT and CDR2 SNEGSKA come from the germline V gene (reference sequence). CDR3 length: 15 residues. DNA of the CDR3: TGCAGTGCTAGGTTAACTAGCGGGAGTATGAATGAGCAGTCCTTC. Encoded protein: CSARLTSGSMNEQSF.

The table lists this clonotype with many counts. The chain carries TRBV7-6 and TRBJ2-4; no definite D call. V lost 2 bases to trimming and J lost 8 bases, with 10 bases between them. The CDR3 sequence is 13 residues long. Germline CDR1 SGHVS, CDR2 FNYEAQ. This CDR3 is CASSLNRRDIQYF. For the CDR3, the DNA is TGTGCCAGCAGCTTAAACCGAAGGGACATTCAGTACTTC.

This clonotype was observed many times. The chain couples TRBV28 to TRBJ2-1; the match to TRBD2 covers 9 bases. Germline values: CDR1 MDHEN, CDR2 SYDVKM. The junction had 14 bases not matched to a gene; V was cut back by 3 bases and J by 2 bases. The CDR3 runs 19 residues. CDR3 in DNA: TGTGCCAGCAGTTTTCTTCGGCTCAGACTAGCGGCTACCTACAATGAGCAGTTCTTC. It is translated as CASSFLRLRLAATYNEQFF.

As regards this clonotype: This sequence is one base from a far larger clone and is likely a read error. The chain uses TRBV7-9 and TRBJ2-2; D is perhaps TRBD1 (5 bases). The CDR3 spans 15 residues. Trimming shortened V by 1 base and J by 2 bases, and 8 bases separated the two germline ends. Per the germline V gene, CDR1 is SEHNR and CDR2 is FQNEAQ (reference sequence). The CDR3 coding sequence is TGTGCCAGCAGCTTAGAAGGGGTTAACACCGGGGAGCTGTTTTTT. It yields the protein CASSLEGVNTGELFF.

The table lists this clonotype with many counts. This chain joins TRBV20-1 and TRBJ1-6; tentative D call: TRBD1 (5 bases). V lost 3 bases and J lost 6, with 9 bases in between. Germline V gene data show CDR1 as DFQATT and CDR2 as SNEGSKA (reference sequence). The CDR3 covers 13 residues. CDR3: CSARPGPNSPLHF. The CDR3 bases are TGCAGTGCTAGGCCGGGACCTAATTCACCCCTCCACTTT.

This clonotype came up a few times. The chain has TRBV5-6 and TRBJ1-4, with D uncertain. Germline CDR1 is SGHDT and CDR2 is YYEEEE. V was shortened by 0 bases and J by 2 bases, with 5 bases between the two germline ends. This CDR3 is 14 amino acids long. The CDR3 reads CASSLGYTNEKLFF. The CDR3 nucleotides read TGTGCCAGCAGCTTGGGCTATACTAATGAAAAACTGTTTTTT.

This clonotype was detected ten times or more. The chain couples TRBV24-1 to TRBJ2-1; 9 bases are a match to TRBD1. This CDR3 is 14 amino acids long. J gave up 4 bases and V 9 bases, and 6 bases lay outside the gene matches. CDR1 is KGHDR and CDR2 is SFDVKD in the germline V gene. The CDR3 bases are TGTGCCACCGCAACAGGGGGCCTTTACAATGAGCAGTTCTTC. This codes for CATATGGLYNEQFF.

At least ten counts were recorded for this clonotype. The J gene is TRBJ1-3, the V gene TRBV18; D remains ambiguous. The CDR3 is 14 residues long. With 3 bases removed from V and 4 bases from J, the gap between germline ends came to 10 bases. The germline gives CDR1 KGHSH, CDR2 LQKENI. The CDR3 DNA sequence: TGTGCCAGCTCACCCCCCGACAAGGGAAACACCATATATTTT. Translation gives CASSPPDKGNTIYF.

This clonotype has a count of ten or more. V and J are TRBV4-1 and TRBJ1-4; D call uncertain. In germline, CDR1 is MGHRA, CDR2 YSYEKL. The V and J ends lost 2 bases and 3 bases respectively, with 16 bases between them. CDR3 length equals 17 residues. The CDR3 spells CASSQLINVMANEKLFF. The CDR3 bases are TGCGCCAGCAGCCAACTGATAAACGTAATGGCTAATGAAAAACTGTTTTTT.

The CDR3 nucleotides are TGTGCCAGCAGCTTGGGGACTAGCGGGGGTAGCTACGAGCAGTACTTC. Translation: CASSLGTSGGSYEQYF. The chain uses TRBV7-3 and TRBJ2-7; TRBD2 matches at 14 bases. This CDR3 comprises 16 residues. J was trimmed by 3 bases and V by 3 bases; bases with no gene match: 4. Germline V gene sequence: CDR1 SGHTA, CDR2 FQGTGA.

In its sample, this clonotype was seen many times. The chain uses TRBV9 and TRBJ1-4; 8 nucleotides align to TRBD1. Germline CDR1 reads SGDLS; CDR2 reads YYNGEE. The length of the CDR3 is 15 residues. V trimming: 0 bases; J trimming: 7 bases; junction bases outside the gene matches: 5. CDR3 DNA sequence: TGTGCCAGCAGCGTAGGCCAGGGGGCGGGTGAAAAACTGTTTTTT. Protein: CASSVGQGAGEKLFF. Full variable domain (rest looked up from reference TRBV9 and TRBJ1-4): DSGVTQTPKHLITATGQRVTLRCSPRSGDLSVYWYQQSLDQGLQFLIQYYNGEERAKGNILERFSAQQFPDLHSELNLSSLELGDSALYFCASSVGQGAGEKLFFGSGTQLSVL.

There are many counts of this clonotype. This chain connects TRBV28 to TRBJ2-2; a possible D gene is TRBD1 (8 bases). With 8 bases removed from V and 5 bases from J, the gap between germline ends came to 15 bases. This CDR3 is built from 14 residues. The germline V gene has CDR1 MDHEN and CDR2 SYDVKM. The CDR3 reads CASLTGGGTGELFF. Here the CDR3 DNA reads TGTGCCAGCTTAACAGGGGGAGGGACCGGGGAGCTGTTTTTT.

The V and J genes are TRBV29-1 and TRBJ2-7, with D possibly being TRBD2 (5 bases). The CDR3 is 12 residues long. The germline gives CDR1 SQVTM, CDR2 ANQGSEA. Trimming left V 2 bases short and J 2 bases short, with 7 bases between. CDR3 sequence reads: CSVESGTYEQYF. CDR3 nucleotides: TGCAGCGTTGAATCCGGGACCTACGAGCAGTACTTC.

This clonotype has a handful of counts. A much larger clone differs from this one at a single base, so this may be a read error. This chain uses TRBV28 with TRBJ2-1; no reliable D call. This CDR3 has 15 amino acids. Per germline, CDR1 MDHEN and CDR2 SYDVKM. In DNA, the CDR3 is TGTGCCAGCAGTTTTTTCGGAACAGCCTACAATGTGCAGTTCTTC. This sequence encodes CASSFFGTAYNVQFF. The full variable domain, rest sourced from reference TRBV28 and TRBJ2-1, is DVKVTQSSRYLVKRTGEKVFLECVQDMDHENMFWYRQDPGLGLRLIYFSYDVKMKEKGDIPEGYSVSREKKERFSLILESASTNQTSMYLCASSFFGTAYNVQFFGPGTRLTVL.

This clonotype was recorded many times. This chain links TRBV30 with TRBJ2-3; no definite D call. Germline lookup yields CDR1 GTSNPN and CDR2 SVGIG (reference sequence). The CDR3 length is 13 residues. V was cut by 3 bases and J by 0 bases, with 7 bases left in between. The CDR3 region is CAWSDTSTDTQYF. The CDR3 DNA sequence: TGTGCCTGGAGCGATACTAGCACAGATACGCAGTATTTT.

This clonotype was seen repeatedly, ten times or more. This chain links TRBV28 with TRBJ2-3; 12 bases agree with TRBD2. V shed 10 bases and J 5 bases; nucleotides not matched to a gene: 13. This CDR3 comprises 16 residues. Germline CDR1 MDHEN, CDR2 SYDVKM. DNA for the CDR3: TGTGCCACTACGGCTAGCGGGGGGGTCACAGGAGATACGCAGTATTTT. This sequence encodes CATTASGGVTGDTQYF.

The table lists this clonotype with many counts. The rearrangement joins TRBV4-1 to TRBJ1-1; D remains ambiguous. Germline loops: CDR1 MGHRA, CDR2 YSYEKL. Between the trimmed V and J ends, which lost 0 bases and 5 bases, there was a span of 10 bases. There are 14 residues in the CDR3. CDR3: CASSQDTGITEAFF. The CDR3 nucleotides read TGCGCCAGCAGCCAAGATACTGGGATAACTGAAGCTTTCTTT.

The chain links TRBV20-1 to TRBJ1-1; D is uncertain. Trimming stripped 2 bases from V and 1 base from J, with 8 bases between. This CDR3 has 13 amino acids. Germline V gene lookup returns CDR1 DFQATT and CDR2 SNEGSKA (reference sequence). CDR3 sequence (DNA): TGCAGTGCTAGAAACAGCGAGAACACTGAAGCTTTCTTT. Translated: CSARNSENTEAFF.

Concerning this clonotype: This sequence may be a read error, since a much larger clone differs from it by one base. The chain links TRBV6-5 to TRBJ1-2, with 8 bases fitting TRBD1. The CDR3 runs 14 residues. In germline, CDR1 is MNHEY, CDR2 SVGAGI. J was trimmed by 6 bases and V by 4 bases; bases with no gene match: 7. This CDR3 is CASSWEGQGNGYTF. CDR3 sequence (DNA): TGTGCCAGCAGTTGGGAAGGACAGGGCAATGGCTACACCTTC.

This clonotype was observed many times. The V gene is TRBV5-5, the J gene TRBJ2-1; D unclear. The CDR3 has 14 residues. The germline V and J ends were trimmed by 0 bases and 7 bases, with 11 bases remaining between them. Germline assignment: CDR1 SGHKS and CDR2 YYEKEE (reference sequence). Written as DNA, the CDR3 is TGTGCCAGCAGCTTGGGACGCGATGGGAATGAGCAGTTCTTC. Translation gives CASSLGRDGNEQFF.

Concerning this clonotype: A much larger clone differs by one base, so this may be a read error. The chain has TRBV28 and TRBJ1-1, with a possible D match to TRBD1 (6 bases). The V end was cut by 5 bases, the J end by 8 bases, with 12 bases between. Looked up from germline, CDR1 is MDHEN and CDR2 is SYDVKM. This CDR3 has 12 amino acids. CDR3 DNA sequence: TGTGCCAGCAGTACGACCGGGACAGAAGCTTTCTTT. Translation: CASSTTGTEAFF.